The next 21 T cell receptor beta chains were all read from a single sample in a study of T cell repertoires in aging, cancer and after chemotherapy. Peripheral blood genomic DNA, not sorted cells or RNA, was the template. TRB rearrangements spanning V, D and J were amplified using mixed TRB-A/B primers. TCRdb passed the multiplex PCR reads through MiXCR, listing each CDR3 protein once. Among several thousand distinct CDR3 sequences listed, roughly 40% were seen once. Source material: blood. The receptors were gathered from a human donor with a blood cancer.

The V call is TRBV5-6, the J call TRBJ2-7, with 7 bases identical to TRBD1. Germline values: CDR1 SGHDT, CDR2 YYEEEE. This CDR3 comprises 15 residues. Germline trimming cut 4 bases from V and 1 base from J; bases unmatched to any gene: 8. The chain's CDR3 is CASSRRGGASYEQYF. CDR3 bases: TGTGCCAGCAGCAGACGAGGGGGCGCTTCCTACGAGCAGTACTTC.

Judged by abundance, this clonotype is medium-sized. The chain has TRBV18 and TRBJ2-3; no reliable D call. The CDR3 is 13 residues long. Trimming pared 1 base from V and 3 bases from J, leaving 5 bases between. Germline CDR1 KGHSH, CDR2 LQKENI. CDR3 sequence: CASSPRTTDTQYF. The CDR3 DNA is TGTGCCAGCTCACCACGAACGACAGATACGCAGTATTTT.

This clonotype was seen a handful of times. The rearrangement uses TRBV29-1 and TRBJ2-7, with unresolved D. Germline CDR1 SQVTM, CDR2 ANQGSEA. V lost 1 base and J 3 bases, leaving 4 bases between the germline ends. This CDR3 has 11 amino acids. The CDR3 here is CSVEADYEQYF. In DNA, the CDR3 is TGCAGCGTTGAAGCCGACTACGAGCAGTACTTC.

The chain has TRBV15 and TRBJ2-3; D may be TRBD2 (5 bases). CDR1 LNHNV and CDR2 YYDKDF come from the germline V gene (reference sequence). V was trimmed by 4 bases and J by 2 bases, leaving 7 bases between them. The length of the CDR3 is 13 residues. The DNA of the CDR3 is TGTGCCACCAGCAAGCGGAACACAGATACGCAGTATTTT. It translates to CATSKRNTDTQYF.

The chain links TRBV5-6 to TRBJ2-3; no clear D gene. The germline gives CDR1 SGHDT, CDR2 YYEEEE. CDR3 length equals 14 residues. Between the trimmed V and J ends, which lost 1 base and 4 bases, there was a span of 10 bases. The CDR3 sequence: CASSLPTDSDTQYF. The CDR3 DNA sequence: TGTGCCAGCAGCTTGCCCACAGATTCAGATACGCAGTATTTT.

This clonotype has just a few counts. The chain couples TRBV27 to TRBJ2-1; the D is unclear. This CDR3 has 13 amino acids. V gave up 0 bases and J gave up 7 bases, with 7 bases separating them. From germline, CDR1 is MNHEY and CDR2 SMNVEV (reference sequence). For the CDR3, the DNA is TGTGCCAGCAGTTTATCTAGGCGGAATGAGCAGTTCTTC. It translates to CASSLSRRNEQFF.

The chain carries TRBV5-1 and TRBJ2-3; D uncertain. Per germline, CDR1 SGHRS and CDR2 YFSETQ. The CDR3 extends over 16 amino acids. With 1 base removed from V and 6 bases from J, the gap between germline ends came to 18 bases. The CDR3 sequence: CASSLTASAYSDTQYF. The CDR3 nucleotides read TGCGCCAGCAGCTTGACGGCGTCTGCTTATTCGGATACGCAGTATTTT. Using reference TRBV5-1 and TRBJ2-3 for the parts outside the CDR3, the full variable domain is KAGVTQTPRYLIKTRGQQVTLSCSPISGHRSVSWYQQTPGQGLQFLFEYFSETQRNKGNFPGRFSGRQFSNSRSEMNVSTLELGDSALYLCASSLTASAYSDTQYFGPGTRLTVL.

This clonotype occurred a few times. The V call is TRBV6-5, the J call TRBJ2-6; D not resolved. V was pared by 2 bases and J by 1 base, with 6 bases between. Germline-derived CDR1 and CDR2 are MNHEY and SVGAGI. The CDR3 has 15 residues. DNA for the CDR3: TGTGCCAGCAGTTACGCTCGGTCTGGGGCCAACGTCCTGACTTTC. This translates into CASSYARSGANVLTF.

The CDR3 region has the DNA TGTGCCAGCAGTTTAGCCGGACAGGGTTTGAGTGGCTACACCTTC. Amino acids: CASSLAGQGLSGYTF. The chain employs TRBV12-3 or TRBV12-4 and TRBJ1-2; TRBD1 aligns across 8 bases. This CDR3 is 15 amino acids long. The V and J ends lost 0 bases and 7 bases, in that order; junction bases with no gene match: 7.

This clonotype was observed a handful of times. The chain recombines TRBV14 with TRBJ2-7, with D maybe TRBD1 (5 bases). Deletions cut 0 bases from V and 5 bases from J, with 17 bases between. CDR3 length: 16 residues. Germline V gene sequence: CDR1 SGHDN, CDR2 FVKESK. CDR3 sequence reads: CASSQEGTGLSDEQYF. The CDR3, as DNA: TGTGCCAGCAGCCAAGAAGGAACAGGCCTCTCGGACGAGCAGTACTTC.

This chain joins TRBV6-5 and TRBJ1-2, with a tentative D call TRBD1 (6 bases). The germline CDR1 and CDR2 sequences are MNHEY and SVGAGI. The CDR3 totals 17 residues. V was trimmed by 1 base and J by 6 bases, leaving 21 bases between them. This CDR3 is CASSYYSARIRGNGYTF. CDR3 sequence (DNA): TGTGCCAGCAGTTACTATTCTGCACGAATCAGGGGTAATGGCTACACCTTC.

In its sample, this clonotype was seen once. A much larger clone lies a single base off, so this may be a read error. The V gene is TRBV6-5, the J gene TRBJ2-2, with TRBD1 matching over 8 bases. V shed 4 bases, J shed 5 bases, and the junction held 6 bases outside the gene matches. The CDR3 has 15 amino acids. Germline CDR1 reads MNHEY; CDR2 reads SVGAGI. The CDR3 loop is CASSCQGAGTGELFF. As DNA, the CDR3 is TGTGCCAGCAGTTGCCAGGGGGCAGGGACCGGGGAGCTGTTTTTT.

The chain carries TRBV20-1 and TRBJ2-1; no reliable D call. Germline lookup yields CDR1 DFQATT and CDR2 SNEGSKA (reference sequence). This CDR3 has 13 amino acids. V was cut by 3 bases and J by 5 bases, with 11 bases left in between. DNA for the CDR3: TGCAGTGCTAGTGTAGGACGTAACAATGAGCAGTTCTTC. Translated, it gives CSASVGRNNEQFF.

The CDR3, as DNA: TGTGCCACCTCGAGGGGCTCCCCCTCGGTACACTATGGCTACACCTTC. The encoded protein is CATSRGSPSVHYGYTF. The V call is TRBV6-5, the J call TRBJ1-2; maybe TRBD1 (5 bases). V was cut by 10 bases and J by 3 bases, with 24 bases left in between. The germline V gene has CDR1 MNHEY and CDR2 SVGAGI. The CDR3 covers 16 residues.

The rearrangement links TRBV20-1 to TRBJ1-2; D is uncertain. Looked up from germline, CDR1 is DFQATT and CDR2 is SNEGSKA (reference sequence). Trimming stripped 0 bases from V and 4 bases from J, with 9 bases between. The CDR3 length is 13 residues. This chain's CDR3 is CSARDIGSYGYTF. DNA for the CDR3: TGCAGTGCTAGAGATATAGGGTCCTATGGCTACACCTTC.

This clonotype was observed a few times. The chain joins TRBV10-3 to TRBJ1-1; D remains ambiguous. In germline, CDR1 is ENHRY, CDR2 SYGVKD. This CDR3 comprises 13 residues. V was pared by 3 bases and J by 6 bases, with 11 bases between. The CDR3 loop is CAISEQLMAEAFF. CDR3 nucleotides: TGTGCCATCAGTGAACAGCTGATGGCTGAAGCTTTCTTT.

V is TRBV6-1 and J is TRBJ2-5, with TRBD2 matching 10 bases. J gave up 4 bases and V 5 bases, and 16 bases lay outside the gene matches. The CDR3 length is 18 residues. Germline V gene data show CDR1 as MNHNS and CDR2 as SASEGT. This chain's CDR3 is CASSWLAGASMGGETQYF. The CDR3 nucleotides are TGTGCCAGCAGTTGGCTAGCGGGGGCGTCCATGGGAGGAGAGACCCAGTACTTC.

This clonotype was counted a single time. V and J are TRBV5-6 and TRBJ2-7; the match to TRBD1 covers 8 bases. The V and J ends lost 0 bases and 5 bases, in that order; junction bases with no gene match: 7. CDR1 is SGHDT and CDR2 is YYEEEE in the germline V gene. The length of the CDR3 is 15 residues. The CDR3 spells CASSLGQGKWNEQYF. CDR3 coding DNA: TGTGCCAGCAGCTTGGGACAGGGGAAATGGAACGAGCAGTACTTC.

The chain joins TRBV27 to TRBJ2-1; tentatively, D is TRBD1 or TRBD2 (5 bases each). This CDR3 contains 15 residues. CDR1 and CDR2 (germline): MNHEY, SMNVEV (reference sequence). V shed 5 bases and J shed 6 bases, with 17 bases lying between them. CDR3 region: CASSPHWGKVNEQFF. The CDR3 DNA reads TGTGCCAGCAGTCCACATTGGGGGAAGGTCAATGAGCAGTTCTTC.

A few counts support this clonotype. This CDR3 is CASSTHPTLAGGYNEQFF. For the CDR3, the DNA is TGTGCCAGTAGTACCCACCCGACCCTAGCGGGGGGTTACAATGAGCAGTTCTTC. The rearrangement links TRBV19 to TRBJ2-1, with TRBD2 matching over 11 bases. Trimming cost V 4 bases and J 4 bases; bases outside gene matches: 12. This CDR3 has 18 residues. Germline V gives CDR1 LNHDA, CDR2 SQIVND (reference sequence).

The gene calls are TRBV7-9 and TRBJ2-5, with a tentative D call TRBD2 (5 bases). This CDR3 is built from 14 residues. V was pared by 3 bases and J by 2 bases, with 10 bases between. In germline, CDR1 is SEHNR, CDR2 FQNEAQ (reference sequence). The DNA of the CDR3 is TGTGCCAGCAGCTTTGGCCGGGGACAAGAGACCCAGTACTTC. Translated: CASSFGRGQETQYF.